Listed below are T cell receptor beta chains from one sample, sequenced in a study of vaccination effects on CD4 cells after COVID-19. The data were produced by immunoSEQ multiplex PCR, yet TCRdb's version contains in-frame clones alone and is incomplete. Among over 45,000 clones listed, more than 60% were seen once. Their antigen targets remain unknown. The sample here was CD4+ T cells from PBMCs cultured without peptide, taken before COVID-19 vaccination. These receptors originate from a human donor who received a COVID-19 vaccine. Each CDR3 is given with its conserved first and last residue. Fields, in order: V gene, J gene, D gene, clone size, CDR3 DNA, CDR3 protein. A D gene is named only where the DNA matches it firmly. Size is stated for part of the rows, as once, few or many counts, or as a class when the clone is expanded.

V: TRBV29-1; J: TRBJ1-1; D: NA; size: few; DNA: TGCAGCGCCTTGGGAGGGGTGGAAACTGAAGCTTTCTTT; CDR3: CSALGGVETEAFF
V: TRBV3-1/TRBV3-2; J: TRBJ2-2; D: NA; size: NA; DNA: TGTGCCAGCAGTGGTACGAACACCGGGGAGCTGTTTTTT; CDR3: CASSGTNTGELFF
V: TRBV28; J: TRBJ1-1; D: TRBD1; size: NA; DNA: TGTGCCAGCAGAACCCAGGGGGGGACTGAAGCTTTCTTT; CDR3: CASRTQGGTEAFF
V: TRBV6-5; J: TRBJ2-1; D: NA; size: few; DNA: TGTGCCAGCAGTTACCTTGGTTTATACAATGAGCAGTTCTTC; CDR3: CASSYLGLYNEQFF
V: TRBV7-2; J: TRBJ2-5; D: NA; size: NA; DNA: TGTGCCAGCAGTCAACAGGGAGGAGAGACCCAGTACTTC; CDR3: CASSQQGGETQYF
V: TRBV18; J: TRBJ1-1; D: TRBD1; size: NA; DNA: TGTGCCAGCTCACCACGGCAGGGGGCGGGCACTGAAGCTTTCTTT; CDR3: CASSPRQGAGTEAFF
V: TRBV5-6; J: TRBJ1-5; D: NA; size: NA; DNA: TGTGCCAGCAGCTTGGATTCCGGGAGAGGCTATAGCAATCAGCCCCAGCATTTT; CDR3: CASSLDSGRGYSNQPQHF
V: TRBV5-4; J: TRBJ2-1; D: NA; size: NA; DNA: TGTGCCAGCAGCTTTTTCGGGACTCGCAGCAATGAGCAGTTCTTC; CDR3: CASSFFGTRSNEQFF
V: TRBV24-1; J: TRBJ2-3; D: NA; size: once; DNA: TGTGCCACCAGTGATTTGCGGCAGGGTTTCGATACGCAGTATTTT; CDR3: CATSDLRQGFDTQYF
V: TRBV6-4; J: TRBJ2-1; D: NA; size: NA; DNA: TGTGCCAGCAGCCCCCGGGTCGTATATAATTACAATGAGCAGTTCTTC; CDR3: CASSPRVVYNYNEQFF
V: TRBV6-2/TRBV6-3; J: TRBJ2-3; D: TRBD2; size: NA; DNA: TGTGCCAGCAGTCAAAGCGGGGGGGCCTGGGATACGCAGTATTTT; CDR3: CASSQSGGAWDTQYF
V: TRBV6-5; J: TRBJ2-5; D: TRBD2; size: NA; DNA: TGTGCCAGCAGAAATAGCGGGGGGGAGACCCAGTACTTC; CDR3: CASRNSGGETQYF
V: TRBV29-1; J: TRBJ2-3; D: TRBD1; size: NA; DNA: TGCAGCGTTGGACAGGGTCCAGTCACAGATACGCAGTATTTT; CDR3: CSVGQGPVTDTQYF
V: TRBV14; J: TRBJ2-1; D: TRBD2; size: NA; DNA: TGTGCCAGCAGCCTGCGAGCACTAGCGGGGGGCAATGAGCAGTTCTTC; CDR3: CASSLRALAGGNEQFF
V: TRBV18; J: TRBJ2-3; D: TRBD1; size: NA; DNA: TGTGCCAGCTCCCAGGGGACAGGGGGGTCAGATACGCAGTATTTT; CDR3: CASSQGTGGSDTQYF
V: TRBV28; J: TRBJ1-5; D: NA; size: NA; DNA: TGTGCCAGCAGTTCTGTCGCAGAAAACCAGCCCCAGCATTTT; CDR3: CASSSVAENQPQHF
V: TRBV6-2/TRBV6-3; J: TRBJ2-1; D: TRBD1; size: NA; DNA: TGTGCCAGCAGTGAGCAGGGGGCGCCTTACAATGAGCAGTTCTTC; CDR3: CASSEQGAPYNEQFF
V: TRBV18; J: TRBJ1-1; D: NA; size: once; DNA: TGTGCCAGCTCACCAAGTCAGGTCGCTGAAGCTTTCTTT; CDR3: CASSPSQVAEAFF
V: TRBV29-1; J: TRBJ1-1; D: TRBD1; size: NA; DNA: TGCAGCGCCACCTTAATGGGACAGGGGAACACTGAAGCTTTCTTT; CDR3: CSATLMGQGNTEAFF
V: TRBV2; J: TRBJ2-4; D: TRBD1; size: NA; DNA: TGTGCCAGTAAGCGACAGGGCCTGGACATTCAGTACTTC; CDR3: CASKRQGLDIQYF